Below, 27 T cell receptor beta chains from the same sample are listed, as sequenced in a study of shared clonotypes between healthy human individuals. Method: immunoSEQ multiplex PCR; TCRdb's copy keeps in-frame clones and lacks some. The sample records approximately 350,000 clones, around 72% being singletons. The sequenced sample consisted of memory CD4+ T cells sorted from blood. The sample's subset: CD45RA-negative fraction. These receptors all stem from a man aged 30 to 45 in good health.

The chain joins TRBV29-1 to TRBJ2-2; D is unclear. The CDR3 consists of 13 residues. Between the trimmed V and J ends, which lost 3 bases and 5 bases, there was a span of 10 bases. The germline CDR1 and CDR2 sequences are SQVTM and ANQGSEA. This chain's CDR3 is CSVDRSLTGELFF. For the CDR3, the DNA is TGCAGCGTTGACAGGTCATTAACCGGGGAGCTGTTTTTT.

The rearrangement joins TRBV5-4 to TRBJ1-4, with 9 bases fitting TRBD1. Losses at the gene ends were 4 bases for V and 4 bases for J; bases not matched to a gene: 5. Germline loops: CDR1 SGHNT, CDR2 YYREEE (reference sequence). The CDR3 contains 15 residues. The DNA for the CDR3 is TGTGCCAGCAGCAACAGGGGGCGGGGTAATGAAAAACTGTTTTTT. This translates into CASSNRGRGNEKLFF. Variable domain in full (rest from reference TRBV5-4 and TRBJ1-4): ETGVTQSPTHLIKTRGQQVTLRCSSQSGHNTVSWYQQALGQGPQFIFQYYREEENGRGNFPPRFSGLQFPNYSSELNVNALELDDSALYLCASSNRGRGNEKLFFGSGTQLSVL.

This clone occurred once. The gene calls are TRBV28 and TRBJ1-2; D gene ambiguous. The CDR3 covers 13 residues. Germline V gene lookup returns CDR1 MDHEN and CDR2 SYDVKM. V dropped 3 bases and J dropped 4 bases, with 9 bases sitting between them. CDR3 DNA: TGTGCCAGCAGTTTGCTCGGATTCTATGGCTACACCTTC. Protein sequence: CASSLLGFYGYTF.

The chain carries TRBV13 and TRBJ2-6; a weak D match, TRBD1 (5 bases). Germline lookup yields CDR1 PRHDT and CDR2 FYEKMQ (reference sequence). V shed 0 bases and J shed 0 bases, with 15 bases lying between them. The CDR3 has 19 residues. For the CDR3, the DNA is TGTGCCAGCAGCTTAGGCCTAATTGACAGATCCTCTGGGGCCAACGTCCTGACTTTC. Translating gives CASSLGLIDRSSGANVLTF.

This clone was counted a few times. V usage is TRBV9 and J usage is TRBJ2-1; a possible D gene is TRBD2 (6 bases). The CDR3 totals 15 residues. Germline V gives CDR1 SGDLS, CDR2 YYNGEE. The V and J ends lost 6 bases and 0 bases respectively, with 13 bases between them. The DNA for the CDR3 is TGTGCCAGCACGCGGGCGGGGAGCTCCTACAATGAGCAGTTCTTC. Residues: CASTRAGSSYNEQFF.

V gene TRBV18 combines with J gene TRBJ2-3; tentatively, D is TRBD1 (6 bases). V lost 5 bases, J lost 2 bases, and 17 bases lay in between. CDR3 length: 16 amino acids. The germline V gene encodes CDR1 KGHSH and CDR2 LQKENI. As DNA, the CDR3 is TGTGCCAGCTCAGGTCCCGGGACACTTAACACAGATACGCAGTATTTT. It specifies CASSGPGTLNTDTQYF.

The rearrangement uses TRBV5-5 and TRBJ2-3, with D unclear. The V end lost 0 bases, the J end lost 1 base, and 6 bases lay between the germline ends. Germline CDR1 is SGHKS and CDR2 is YYEKEE (reference sequence). This CDR3 is built from 14 residues. The CDR3 protein is CASSLAQGTDTQYF. The CDR3 DNA sequence: TGTGCCAGCAGCTTGGCGCAGGGCACAGATACGCAGTATTTT.

The chain links TRBV6-4 to TRBJ1-2; 7 bases match TRBD1. V gave up 5 bases and J gave up 4 bases; unmatched junction bases: 10. This CDR3 comprises 15 residues. Germline-derived CDR1 and CDR2 are MRHNA and SNTAGT. CDR3 in DNA: TGTGCCAGCAGTCCCGAGACAGGGACCCCCTATGGCTACACCTTC. Its protein product is CASSPETGTPYGYTF.

As for this clone: Other DNA sequences of this sample code for an identical CDR3. This chain joins TRBV18 and TRBJ2-1; D is uncertain. CDR1 is KGHSH, CDR2 LQKENI, per germline. V was clipped by 2 bases and J by 4 bases, with 9 bases between them. The CDR3 extends over 14 amino acids. In nucleotides, the CDR3 is TGTGCCAGCTCACCAAATTCTGATTACAATGAGCAGTTCTTC. Translated: CASSPNSDYNEQFF. The variable domain in full, with the rest retrieved from reference TRBV18 and TRBJ2-1, is NAGVMQNPRHLVRRRGQEARLRCSPMKGHSHVYWYRQLPEEGLKFMVYLQKENIIDESGMPKERFSAEFPKEGPSILRIQQVVRGDSAAYFCASSPNSDYNEQFFGPGTRLTVL.

The rearrangement joins TRBV6-1 to TRBJ2-1; D perhaps matches TRBD2 (5 bases). The germline V and J ends were trimmed by 3 bases and 2 bases, with 11 bases remaining between them. This CDR3 contains 15 residues. Germline lookup yields CDR1 MNHNS and CDR2 SASEGT. This CDR3 is CASSDPGWTYNEQFF. Here the CDR3 DNA reads TGTGCCAGCAGTGACCCGGGGTGGACCTACAATGAGCAGTTCTTC.

This clone was recorded only once. The chain has TRBV7-6 and TRBJ1-2; possibly TRBD1 for D (5 bases). Germline V gene data show CDR1 as SGHVS and CDR2 as FNYEAQ. CDR3 length: 16 residues. Trimming stripped 5 bases from V and 5 bases from J, with 21 bases between. This chain's CDR3 is CASSPSGGGMLYGYTF. CDR3 coding DNA: TGTGCCAGCAGCCCGTCCGGGGGGGGGATGCTATATGGCTACACCTTC.

The chain combines TRBV6-4 with TRBJ2-3; 12 nucleotides match TRBD1. From germline, CDR1 is MRHNA and CDR2 SNTAGT. V was clipped by 3 bases and J by 4 bases; unmatched bases: 2. The CDR3 length is 15 residues. The CDR3 nucleotides are TGTGCCAGCAGTGAGGGGACAGGGGGCGCAGATACGCAGTATTTT. As protein: CASSEGTGGADTQYF.

The rearrangement uses TRBV9 and TRBJ2-3; the D gene is possibly TRBD1 (6 bases). The V gene's germline CDR1 is SGDLS and CDR2 YYNGEE. With 0 bases removed from V and 4 bases from J, the gap between germline ends came to 12 bases. CDR3 size: 15 residues. In nucleotides, the CDR3 is TGTGCCAGCAGCGTAGGTCCTGGGGGCCCAGATACGCAGTATTTT. Encoded protein: CASSVGPGGPDTQYF.

V is TRBV6-1 and J is TRBJ1-5; D is undetermined. The germline gives CDR1 MNHNS, CDR2 SASEGT. This CDR3 has 15 amino acids. V lost 2 bases, J lost 0 bases, and 8 bases lay in between. DNA for the CDR3: TGTGCCAGCAGTGAAAGGTCTAATAGCAATCAGCCCCAGCATTTT. Its protein product is CASSERSNSNQPQHF.

This clone was seen a handful of times. The chain combines TRBV5-1 with TRBJ2-2, with D hard to call. The V end lost 4 bases, the J end lost 2 bases, and 9 bases lay between the germline ends. This CDR3 contains 14 residues. The V gene's germline CDR1 is SGHRS and CDR2 YFSETQ. CDR3 sequence reads: CASSEQSNTGELFF. CDR3 DNA: TGCGCCAGCAGCGAACAGAGTAACACCGGGGAGCTGTTTTTT.

The chain joins TRBV11-2 to TRBJ1-2, with D possibly matching TRBD1 (6 bases). Germline V gene data show CDR1 as SGHAT and CDR2 as FQNNGV. Trimming removed 5 bases at V and 2 bases at J, with 9 bases between. This CDR3 comprises 13 residues. The chain's CDR3 is CASSPGQNYGYTF. The DNA of the CDR3 is TGTGCCAGCAGCCCCGGACAGAACTATGGCTACACCTTC.

The genes are TRBV5-1 and TRBJ2-3; 7 nucleotides line up with TRBD1. CDR1 is SGHRS and CDR2 is YFSETQ in the germline V gene. V was clipped by 3 bases and J by 5 bases; unmatched bases: 15. The CDR3 loop spans 17 amino acids. The CDR3 loop reads CASSYTPGTEIRDTQYF. The DNA of the CDR3 is TGCGCCAGCAGCTATACCCCCGGGACAGAAATCAGAGATACGCAGTATTTT.

This clone was seen ten or more times. The chain has TRBV6-4 and TRBJ1-1; the D gene is possibly TRBD1 (6 bases). Germline V gene lookup returns CDR1 MRHNA and CDR2 SNTAGT. CDR3 length: 15 amino acids. V lost 5 bases to trimming and J lost 2 bases, with 15 bases between them. CDR3 loop: CASSLEAGANTEAFF. The CDR3 nucleotides are TGTGCCAGCAGTCTTGAGGCGGGGGCAAACACTGAAGCTTTCTTT.

The V gene is TRBV4-3, the J gene TRBJ2-1; 9 bases are shared with TRBD1. Unmatched junction bases numbered 3, after V lost 2 bases and J lost 7 bases. This CDR3 has 14 amino acids. Looked up from germline, CDR1 is LGHNA and CDR2 is YSLEER. The CDR3 sequence: CASSQLDRGNEQFF. DNA for the CDR3: TGCGCCAGCAGCCAACTCGACAGGGGGAATGAGCAGTTCTTC.

The chain has TRBV19 and TRBJ2-1; TRBD2 matches 9 bases. Germline lookup yields CDR1 LNHDA and CDR2 SQIVND (reference sequence). CDR3 length: 21 amino acids. Losses at the gene ends were 3 bases for V and 7 bases for J; bases not matched to a gene: 25. The CDR3 is CASSIWWAVRKREEWRNEQFF. The CDR3 DNA reads as TGTGCCAGTAGTATTTGGTGGGCGGTAAGAAAGCGGGAGGAATGGCGTAATGAGCAGTTCTTC.

The chain is built from TRBV18 and TRBJ1-2, with D tentatively TRBD1 (6 bases). Germline CDR1 reads KGHSH; CDR2 reads LQKENI. Deletions cut 5 bases from V and 4 bases from J, with 20 bases between. This CDR3 spans 16 amino acids. CDR3 DNA sequence: TGTGCCAGCTCAGCGATAGATCCGGGGGCGGCCTATGGCTACACCTTC. It yields the protein CASSAIDPGAAYGYTF.

This clone is a singleton in its sample. The gene calls are TRBV10-2 and TRBJ1-3, with D possibly matching TRBD1 (6 bases). Germline V gene lookup returns CDR1 WSHSY and CDR2 SAAADI. The CDR3 has 17 residues. V lost 0 bases and J lost 0, with 12 bases in between. Here the CDR3 DNA reads TGCGCCAGCAGTGAGTCCCGGACAGCCCTCTCTGGAAACACCATATATTTT. Protein product: CASSESRTALSGNTIYF.

This rearrangement joins TRBV29-1 to TRBJ1-2; 8 positions agree with TRBD1. The V gene end was trimmed by 4 bases and the J gene end by 13 bases; junction bases not matched to a gene: 8. This CDR3 contains 11 residues. Germline lookup yields CDR1 SQVTM and CDR2 ANQGSEA. CDR3 loop: CSVGGTGLRTF. CDR3 bases: TGCAGCGTTGGTGGGACAGGACTCCGCACCTTC.

V gene TRBV2 combines with J gene TRBJ1-5, with D uncertain. This CDR3 is built from 13 residues. V lost 6 bases, J lost 4 bases, and 10 bases lay in between. Germline lookup yields CDR1 SNHLY and CDR2 FYNNEI. The CDR3, as DNA: TGTGCCAGCAGGCGGTCGGTTAATCAGCCCCAGCATTTT. It specifies CASRRSVNQPQHF. Based on the CDR3 plus reference TRBV2 and TRBJ1-5, the full variable domain is EPEVTQTPSHQVTQMGQEVILRCVPISNHLYFYWYRQILGQKVEFLVSFYNNEISEKSEIFDDQFSVERPDGSNFTLKIRSTKLEDSAMYFCASRRSVNQPQHFGDGTRLSIL.

The chain is built from TRBV30 and TRBJ2-2; 10 bases align to TRBD2. Losses at the gene ends were 7 bases for V and 6 bases for J; bases not matched to a gene: 8. The CDR3 runs 14 residues. Germline V gene lookup returns CDR1 GTSNPN and CDR2 SVGIG (reference sequence). Here the CDR3 reads CALTGLAKAGELFF. CDR3 sequence (DNA): TGTGCCTTGACGGGACTAGCGAAGGCCGGGGAGCTGTTTTTT. Full variable domain (missing parts from reference TRBV30 and TRBJ2-2): SQTIHQWPATLVQPVGSPLSLECTVEGTSNPNLYWYRQAAGRGLQLLFYSVGIGQISSEVPQNLSASRPQDRQFILSSKKLLLSDSGFYLCALTGLAKAGELFFGEGSRLTVL.

This clone was seen a few times. The chain links TRBV10-3 to TRBJ2-3; D uncertain. The length of the CDR3 is 12 residues. Trimming shortened V by 7 bases and J by 1 base, and 6 bases separated the two germline ends. From germline, CDR1 is ENHRY and CDR2 SYGVKD. The CDR3 protein is CAITKGTDTQYF. The CDR3 bases are TGTGCCATCACAAAAGGCACAGATACGCAGTATTTT.

The chain combines TRBV12-2 with TRBJ2-7. TRBV12-2 is flagged as a pseudogene. The CDR3 has 19 amino acids. Here the CDR3 reads CASRLVPRLGGPGPYEQYF. In nucleotides, the CDR3 is TGTGCAAGTCGCTTAGTTCCTAGGTTGGGGGGCCCCGGCCCCTACGAGCAGTACTTC.